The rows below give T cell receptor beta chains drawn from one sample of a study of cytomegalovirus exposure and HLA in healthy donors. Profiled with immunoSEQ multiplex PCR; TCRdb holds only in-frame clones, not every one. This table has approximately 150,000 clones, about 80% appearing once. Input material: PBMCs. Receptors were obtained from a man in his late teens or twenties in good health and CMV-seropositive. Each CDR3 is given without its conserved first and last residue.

cdr3_aa: ASSSPSRGARTEAF
j_call: TRBJ1-1
v_call: TRBV5-6

cdr3_aa: ASYFGGAQETQY
j_call: TRBJ2-5
v_call: TRBV7-9

cdr3_aa: ASSVDPSGSGNTIY
j_call: TRBJ1-3
v_call: TRBV9

cdr3_aa: ASSAASGGATDTQY
j_call: TRBJ2-3
v_call: TRBV5-4

cdr3_aa: ASSPRRNEQF
j_call: TRBJ2-1
v_call: TRBV7-9

cdr3_aa: ASTPRPSSTNEKLF
j_call: TRBJ1-4
v_call: TRBV4-3

cdr3_aa: ASSLAVGGRGTGELF
j_call: TRBJ2-2
v_call: TRBV5-4

cdr3_aa: ASSHPGGRGTEAF
j_call: TRBJ1-1
v_call: TRBV4-1

cdr3_aa: ATSRDFPYEQY
j_call: TRBJ2-7
v_call: TRBV15

cdr3_aa: ASSYQGSYNSPLH
j_call: TRBJ1-6
v_call: TRBV6-5

cdr3_aa: ASNPPPLLAASSYEQY
j_call: TRBJ2-7
v_call: TRBV2

cdr3_aa: ASSVLSGGATGELF
j_call: TRBJ2-2
v_call: TRBV9

cdr3_aa: ASSLDIGGTGELF
j_call: TRBJ2-2
v_call: TRBV11-3

cdr3_aa: SSSFSGLESPLH
j_call: TRBJ1-6
v_call: TRBV7-9

cdr3_aa: ASSPKTSLAKNIQY
j_call: TRBJ2-4
v_call: TRBV14

cdr3_aa: ARSQLQDRVWETQY
j_call: TRBJ2-5
v_call: TRBV5-3

cdr3_aa: ATSRLKTAKNYGYT
j_call: TRBJ1-2
v_call: TRBV15

cdr3_aa: ASSSSGFNEQF
j_call: TRBJ2-1
v_call: TRBV19

cdr3_aa: ASSSDRENSPLH
j_call: TRBJ1-6
v_call: TRBV6-5

cdr3_aa: ASSRGQGFVNEQF
j_call: TRBJ2-1
v_call: TRBV6-5

cdr3_aa: AWSGGRGRLSNTGELF
j_call: TRBJ2-2
v_call: TRBV30

cdr3_aa: ASSLEGGATGELF
j_call: TRBJ2-2
v_call: TRBV7-7

cdr3_aa: ASSSDHRGGDWSPLH
j_call: TRBJ1-6
v_call: TRBV27

cdr3_aa: ASTKAGVDSPLH
j_call: TRBJ1-6
v_call: TRBV6-6

cdr3_aa: ASSVVSGLGRQETQY
j_call: TRBJ2-5
v_call: TRBV9

cdr3_aa: ASSGLDNEQY
j_call: TRBJ2-7
v_call: TRBV2